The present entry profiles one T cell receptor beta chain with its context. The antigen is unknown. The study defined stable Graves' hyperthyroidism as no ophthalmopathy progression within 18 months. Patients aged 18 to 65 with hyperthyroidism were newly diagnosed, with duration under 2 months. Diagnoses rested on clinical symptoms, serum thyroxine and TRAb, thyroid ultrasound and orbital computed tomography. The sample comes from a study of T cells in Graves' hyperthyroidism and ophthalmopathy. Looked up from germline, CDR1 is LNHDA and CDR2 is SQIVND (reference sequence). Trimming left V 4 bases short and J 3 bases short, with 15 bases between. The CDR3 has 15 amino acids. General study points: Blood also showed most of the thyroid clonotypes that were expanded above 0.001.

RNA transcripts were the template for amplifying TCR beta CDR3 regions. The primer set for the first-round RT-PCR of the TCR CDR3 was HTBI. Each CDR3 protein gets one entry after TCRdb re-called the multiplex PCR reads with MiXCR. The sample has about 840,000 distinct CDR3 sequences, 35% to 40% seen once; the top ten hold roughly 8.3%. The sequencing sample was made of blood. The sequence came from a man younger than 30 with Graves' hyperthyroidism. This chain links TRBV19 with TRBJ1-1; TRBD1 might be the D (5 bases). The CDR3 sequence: CASSNLLRGYTEAFF. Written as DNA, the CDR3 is TGTGCCAGTAGTAACCTACTCCGGGGGTACACTGAAGCTTTCTTT.